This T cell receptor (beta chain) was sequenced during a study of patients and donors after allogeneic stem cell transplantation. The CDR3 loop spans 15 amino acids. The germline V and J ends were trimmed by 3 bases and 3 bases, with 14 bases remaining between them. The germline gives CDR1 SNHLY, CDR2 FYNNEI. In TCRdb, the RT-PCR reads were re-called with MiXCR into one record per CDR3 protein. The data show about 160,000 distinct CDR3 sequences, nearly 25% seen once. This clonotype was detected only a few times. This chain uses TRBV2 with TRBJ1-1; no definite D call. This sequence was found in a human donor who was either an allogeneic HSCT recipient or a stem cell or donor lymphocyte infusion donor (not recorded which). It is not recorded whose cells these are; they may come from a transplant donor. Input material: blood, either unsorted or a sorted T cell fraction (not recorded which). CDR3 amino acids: CASSDDIGFDTEAFF. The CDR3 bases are TGTGCCAGCAGTGATGATATAGGGTTTGACACTGAAGCTTTCTTT.